This T cell receptor (beta chain) stems from a study of shared clonotypes between healthy human individuals. Overall study results and limits: Memory subsets generally showed lower estimated richness than naive subsets.

TCRdb's table, derived via immunoSEQ multiplex PCR, lists solely in-frame clones and lacks some. This table has about 2.1 million clones, under 95% appearing once. Concerning this clone itself: Its specificity is not known.

CD45RO-negative, CCR7-positively selected cells formed the naive CD8 fraction, excluding terminally differentiated effector memory CD45RA+ cells. The material sequenced was naive CD8+ T cells from PBMCs. The receptor comes from a man younger than 35 in good health. Some clones in this sample may be carry-over from other donors' samples.

The CDR3 DNA follows: TGTGCCAGCAGCGCAAGACAGGGAGTCCCCTTCTCTGGGGCCAACGTCCTGACTTTC. Its translation is CASSARQGVPFSGANVLTF. This chain joins TRBV9 and TRBJ2-6; 7 positions match TRBD1. V lost 3 bases, J lost 0 bases, and 12 bases stayed unmatched. Germline values: CDR1 SGDLS, CDR2 YYNGEE. The CDR3 is made up of 19 amino acids.